This T cell receptor (beta chain) emerged from a study of blood T cell repertoires in COVID-19. In the study overall: From T cells, B-cell-depleted T cells, or PBMCs came the material, which was cDNA or gDNA.

Using immunoSEQ multiplex PCR, the repertoire was profiled, and TCRdb retains in-frame clones only, with some absent. The repertoire holds roughly 140,000 clones, with approximately 85% as singletons. Seattle participants joined during active infection and were tracked over time. The V gene's germline CDR1 is WSHSY and CDR2 SAAADI. The CDR3 runs to 11 residues. V was clipped by 6 bases and J by 6 bases; unmatched bases: 1. The receptor's source is a woman in her sixties with COVID-19, enrolled during active disease. V usage is TRBV10-2 and J usage is TRBJ2-7; 8 bases are a match to TRBD1. The sequencing input was peripheral blood. CDR3 nucleotides: TGCGCCAGCAGAACAGGGGGCGAGCAGTACTTC. Amino acid sequence: CASRTGGEQYF.